The 24 T cell receptor beta chains presented below share a single source sample, sequenced in a study of T cells expressing NK-cell markers. TCRdb reprocessed the 5' RACE reads and stores each CDR3 protein as one record, lacking DNA. The clone table shows approximately 420,000 distinct CDR3 sequences, with the ten largest holding about 10%. The sequenced sample consisted of blood T cells: a sorted CD56 or NKG2C T cell subset, CD4+ or CD8+ T cells, or bulk PBMC T cells (not recorded which). The source of these receptors is a woman in her fifties or sixties in good health.

V usage is TRBV7-7 and J usage is TRBJ2-1; TCRdb's assignment of TRBD1 cannot be checked, as there is no DNA. The CDR3 is 14 residues long. Germline-derived CDR1 and CDR2 are SSHAT and FNYEAQ (reference sequence). The CDR3 here is CASSPPDRNNEQFF.

The J gene is TRBJ2-1, the V gene TRBV7-9; the D gene TCRdb calls, TRBD2, cannot be checked with no DNA. Germline V lookup: CDR1 SEHNR, CDR2 FQNEAQ (reference sequence). The CDR3 totals 17 residues. The CDR3: CASSTGLAGVFFNEQFF.

The rearrangement links TRBV5-1 to TRBJ2-7; TCRdb's D call of TRBD2 is untestable without DNA. CDR3 size: 17 residues. Germline V gene data show CDR1 as SGHRS and CDR2 as YFSETQ. This CDR3 reads CASSPFPSSGKTYEQYF.

The chain carries TRBV20-1 and TRBJ2-3; without DNA, the TCRdb call of TRBD2 cannot be checked. The CDR3 is 13 residues long. Germline lookup yields CDR1 DFQATT and CDR2 SNEGSKA (reference sequence). The CDR3 sequence: CSATRGSTDTQYF.

The chain recombines TRBV14 with TRBJ2-1. Germline V gene lookup returns CDR1 SGHDN and CDR2 FVKESK. The CDR3 consists of 17 residues. CDR3 sequence reads: CASSQYPDGAAYNEQFF.

This chain links TRBV2 with TRBJ2-3; TCRdb names TRBD2, which stays unverified in the absence of DNA. CDR1 and CDR2 (germline): SNHLY, FYNNEI. The CDR3 spans 16 residues. CDR3 region: CASRPPLGIGGRLQYF.

The rearrangement joins TRBV19 to TRBJ2-3; TCRdb's D call, TRBD1, is unchecked because there is no DNA. CDR3 size: 15 residues. Per germline, CDR1 LNHDA and CDR2 SQIVND (reference sequence). The CDR3 loop is CASGTGGSRTDTQYF.

V is TRBV20-1 and J is TRBJ2-7; TCRdb returns TRBD1, unconfirmable since there is no DNA. The CDR3 is made up of 12 amino acids. Germline CDR1 and CDR2: DFQATT and SNEGSKA (reference sequence). This CDR3 is CSVLQGEYEQYF.

The CDR3 sequence: CSARDKGTGFVGNQPQHF. V and J are TRBV20-1 and TRBJ1-5; TCRdb's D call of TRBD1 is untestable without DNA. The CDR3 sequence is 18 residues long. The germline V gene encodes CDR1 DFQATT and CDR2 SNEGSKA (reference sequence).

The chain links TRBV19 to TRBJ1-2; no DNA is available, so the TRBD1 call from TCRdb remains unchecked. Germline CDR1 and CDR2: LNHDA and SQIVND (reference sequence). CDR3 size: 12 residues. The CDR3 loop is CASSGGGYGYTF.

The chain employs TRBV18 and TRBJ2-5; TCRdb names TRBD2, which stays unverified in the absence of DNA. The germline V gene encodes CDR1 KGHSH and CDR2 LQKENI. The CDR3 has 15 residues. The CDR3 here is CASSKTSGRPETQYF.

The rearrangement links TRBV4-1 to TRBJ2-7; TCRdb lists TRBD1, though no DNA is available to test this call. The CDR3 has 15 residues. The V gene's germline CDR1 is MGHRA and CDR2 YSYEKL. CDR3 in amino acids: CASSPGAVASYEQYF.

J is TRBJ1-1 and V is TRBV20-1; the TCRdb call, TRBD1, lacks DNA for checking. The CDR3 loop spans 17 amino acids. The germline V gene has CDR1 DFQATT and CDR2 SNEGSKA (reference sequence). CDR3 sequence: CSAHKVGTGRKNTEAFF.

The V gene is TRBV28, the J gene TRBJ1-1; the TRBD1 assignment by TCRdb is unverifiable without DNA. The CDR3 totals 14 residues. Germline V CDR1 and CDR2: MDHEN, SYDVKM. The chain's CDR3 is CASSFRGVYTEAFF.

The chain has TRBV11-2 and TRBJ2-2; TCRdb returns TRBD2, unconfirmable since there is no DNA. The germline gives CDR1 SGHAT, CDR2 FQNNGV. The CDR3 contains 16 residues. The chain's CDR3 is CASSWETWGNTGELFF.

The CDR3 protein is CASSPTGPGETQYF. This chain connects TRBV12-3 or TRBV12-4 to TRBJ2-5; TCRdb's D call of TRBD1 is untestable without DNA. The CDR3 is made up of 14 amino acids.

V usage is TRBV9 and J usage is TRBJ2-6; TCRdb selects TRBD2, and the lack of DNA leaves this call unchecked. Germline CDR1 and CDR2: SGDLS and YYNGEE. This CDR3 is built from 18 residues. The CDR3 here is CASSVEAGLFSGANVLTF.

The rearrangement joins TRBV10-3 to TRBJ2-7; the D call from TCRdb, TRBD1, cannot be confirmed without DNA. CDR1 and CDR2 from the germline V gene are ENHRY and SYGVKD. The CDR3 loop spans 15 amino acids. The CDR3 here is CAISFPGQGTYEQYF.

The rearrangement links TRBV12-3 or TRBV12-4 to TRBJ2-2. The CDR3 extends over 12 amino acids. The CDR3 reads CATGQTGGELFF.

This chain uses TRBV12-3 or TRBV12-4 with TRBJ2-3. This CDR3 is 12 amino acids long. The CDR3 spells CASSASSDTQYF.

V gene TRBV15 combines with J gene TRBJ2-2; TCRdb reports TRBD2, a call that lacks DNA to check it against. In germline, CDR1 is LNHNV, CDR2 YYDKDF (reference sequence). The CDR3 has 13 amino acids. The CDR3 spells CATSTLGRGELFF. Combining the CDR3 with reference TRBV15 and TRBJ2-2 gives the whole variable domain DAMVIQNPRYQVTQFGKPVTLSCSQTLNHNVMYWYQQKSSQAPKLLFHYYDKDFNNEADTPDNFQSRRPNTSFCFLDIRSPGLGDTAMYLCATSTLGRGELFFGEGSRLTVL.

The V and J genes are TRBV29-1 and TRBJ2-7; TCRdb reports TRBD1, a call that lacks DNA to check it against. The CDR3 has 15 residues. The germline gives CDR1 SQVTM, CDR2 ANQGSEA. The CDR3 sequence is CSVEGRTGAAEEQYF.

The J gene is TRBJ2-3, the V gene TRBV20-1; TCRdb lists TRBD1, though no DNA is available to test this call. CDR3 size: 15 residues. The germline V gene has CDR1 DFQATT and CDR2 SNEGSKA (reference sequence). CDR3 region: CSASLGGSSTDTQYF.

The gene calls are TRBV5-1 and TRBJ2-3; TCRdb gives TRBD2 as the D gene, but with no DNA this cannot be confirmed. Germline lookup yields CDR1 SGHRS and CDR2 YFSETQ. The length of the CDR3 is 18 residues. CDR3 residues: CASRPWGLTDPHVDTQYF.